A single sample gave rise to the 17 T cell receptor beta chains below, sequenced in a study of control samples from healthy donors and cancer patients (dated by TCRdb to 2020 to 2022). Preparation of the library involved the immunoSEQ multiplex PCR assay. TCRdb stores this immuneACCESS table with in-frame sequences only. Part of the clones is absent; in the studies checked, under half of the shortfall reflects unresolved V genes, and no reason is known for the rest. This sample lists 40,000 to 55,000 clones; around 93% were detected once. The ten most abundant clones make up 22% of the sample. Sequencing was carried out using PBMCs. These receptors were collected from a woman aged 35 to 49 with head and neck cancer.

The V and J genes are TRBV11-2 and TRBJ2-1, with TRBD1 matching 11 bases. Germline loops: CDR1 SGHAT, CDR2 FQNNGV. V was pared by 4 bases and J by 2 bases, with 7 bases of the junction left unmatched. CDR3 length: 17 residues. CDR3 residues: CASSSGQGGPAYNEQFF. The CDR3 bases are TGTGCCAGCAGCTCGGGACAGGGGGGTCCTGCCTACAATGAGCAGTTCTTC.

The chain couples TRBV25-1 to TRBJ2-7, with 7 bases aligning to TRBD2. The CDR3 runs 14 residues. Germline V gives CDR1 MGHDK, CDR2 SYGVNS. With 2 bases clipped from V and 6 bases from J, the junction kept 7 bases outside the gene matches. This CDR3 reads CASSEPGGGREQYF. CDR3 DNA sequence: TGTGCCAGCAGTGAACCCGGGGGAGGGCGCGAGCAGTACTTC.

The rearrangement joins TRBV5-8 to TRBJ1-4; D unresolved. V was shortened by 4 bases and J by 7 bases, with 32 bases between the two germline ends. Germline lookup yields CDR1 SGHTS and CDR2 YDEGEE. CDR3 length: 20 amino acids. CDR3 amino acids: CASSPLSFYLIQRPSEKLFF. The CDR3 bases are TGTGCCAGCAGCCCACTAAGTTTCTATCTAATTCAGAGACCTAGTGAAAAACTGTTTTTT.

CDR3 sequence (DNA): TGTGCCAGCACCAAAGCGGGGGGGTATGAGCAGTTCTTC. Amino acids: CASTKAGGYEQFF. The chain carries TRBV12-3 or TRBV12-4 and TRBJ2-1; 10 bases align to TRBD2. This CDR3 spans 13 amino acids. Germline trimming cut 7 bases from V and 8 bases from J; bases unmatched to any gene: 5.

The V call is TRBV6-1, the J call TRBJ2-7; 8 positions agree with TRBD2. The junction had 6 bases not matched to a gene; V was cut back by 2 bases and J by 3 bases. The CDR3 totals 15 residues. Germline assignment: CDR1 MNHNS and CDR2 SASEGT. CDR3 DNA sequence: TGTGCCAGCAGTGAATCTAGCGGGTATGGCTACGAGCAGTACTTC. Protein product: CASSESSGYGYEQYF.

The rearrangement uses TRBV6-8 and TRBJ2-5, with D possibly being TRBD2 (6 bases). The CDR3 totals 21 residues. Trimming removed 0 bases at V and 5 bases at J, with 31 bases between. The germline V gene has CDR1 MNHGY and CDR2 SAAAGT. CDR3 amino acids: CASSYSILGRGPQNEGETQYF. The CDR3 nucleotides read TGTGCCAGCAGTTACTCAATTTTAGGGCGGGGACCGCAGAACGAGGGGGAGACCCAGTACTTC.

The rearrangement uses TRBV7-9 and TRBJ2-3; D perhaps matches TRBD2 (5 bases). V was clipped by 8 bases and J by 5 bases, with 11 bases between them. The CDR3 contains 12 residues. Germline V lookup: CDR1 SEHNR, CDR2 FQNEAQ (reference sequence). CDR3 in DNA: TGTGCCAGCCAGCCCCGGGGAGATACGCAGTATTTT. It is translated as CASQPRGDTQYF.

This chain uses TRBV29-1 with TRBJ1-2; a possible D gene is TRBD1 (6 bases). This CDR3 has 14 amino acids. The germline V gene has CDR1 SQVTM and CDR2 ANQGSEA. V dropped 7 bases and J dropped 0 bases, with 15 bases sitting between them. This CDR3 reads CSAERDTSNYGYTF. CDR3 DNA sequence: TGCAGCGCCGAACGGGACACCTCTAACTATGGCTACACCTTC.

There are a few counts of this clone. The V and J genes are TRBV5-1 and TRBJ1-1; possible D gene TRBD1, 6 bases. This CDR3 contains 14 residues. V lost 3 bases and J lost 1, with 10 bases in between. Germline CDR1 is SGHRS and CDR2 is YFSETQ. This chain's CDR3 is CASSWKTGNTEAFF. The CDR3 region has the DNA TGCGCCAGCAGCTGGAAGACAGGGAACACTGAAGCTTTCTTT.

This sequence joins TRBV28 and TRBJ2-7, with TRBD2 identical over 8 bases. Germline V gene data show CDR1 as MDHEN and CDR2 as SYDVKM. The CDR3 consists of 14 residues. The V and J ends lost 5 bases and 3 bases, in that order; junction bases with no gene match: 6. CDR3 loop: CASSRTSGSYEQYF. The CDR3 coding sequence is TGTGCCAGCAGTCGAACAAGCGGGAGCTACGAGCAGTACTTC.

The chain links TRBV30 to TRBJ2-1; a weak D match, TRBD2 (5 bases). Trimming took off 7 bases at V and 2 bases at J, with 18 bases between the two ends. CDR3 length: 15 residues. Germline assignment: CDR1 GTSNPN and CDR2 SVGIG (reference sequence). In DNA, the CDR3 is TGTGCCTCAAGGAGGCGCGGTGGCGCCTACAATGAGCAGTTCTTC. The encoded protein is CASRRRGGAYNEQFF.

This clone was observed a single time. V gene TRBV9 combines with J gene TRBJ2-5; D gene ambiguous. The CDR3 loop spans 15 amino acids. The germline V gene has CDR1 SGDLS and CDR2 YYNGEE. V was cut by 0 bases and J by 0 bases, with 9 bases left in between. The CDR3 spells CASSVASLYQETQYF. The DNA for the CDR3 is TGTGCCAGCAGCGTAGCCAGCTTGTACCAAGAGACCCAGTACTTC.

The V gene is TRBV3-1 (or the pseudogene TRBV3-2), the J gene TRBJ2-1; 9 bases match TRBD2. The CDR3 loop spans 20 amino acids. The germline CDR1 and CDR2 sequences are LGHDT and YNNKEL (reference sequence). The ends lost 2 bases at V and 0 bases at J; junction bases unmatched: 14. The CDR3 nucleotides read TGTGCCAGCAGCCAAACTCACCCCTATCTAGCGGGACCCTCCTACAATGAGCAGTTCTTC. Translated, it gives CASSQTHPYLAGPSYNEQFF.

The chain combines TRBV18 with TRBJ1-5, with 9 bases fitting TRBD1. Germline CDR1 and CDR2: KGHSH and LQKENI. V shed 0 bases and J 2 bases; nucleotides not matched to a gene: 5. The CDR3 consists of 17 residues. CDR3 sequence reads: CASSPPGQGSGNQPQHF. The CDR3 nucleotides read TGTGCCAGCTCACCACCGGGACAGGGTTCGGGCAATCAGCCCCAGCATTTT. The whole variable domain, remainder taken from reference TRBV18 and TRBJ1-5, is NAGVMQNPRHLVRRRGQEARLRCSPMKGHSHVYWYRQLPEEGLKFMVYLQKENIIDESGMPKERFSAEFPKEGPSILRIQQVVRGDSAAYFCASSPPGQGSGNQPQHFGDGTRLSIL.

The chain employs TRBV5-1 and TRBJ1-3; the D gene is possibly TRBD1 (5 bases). Trimming left V 0 bases short and J 4 bases short, with 11 bases between. The CDR3 totals 15 residues. Per the germline V gene, CDR1 is SGHRS and CDR2 is YFSETQ. The chain's CDR3 is CASSLAAGAGNTIYF. The CDR3 DNA reads TGCGCCAGCAGCTTGGCTGCTGGGGCGGGAAACACCATATATTTT.

This clone was seen just once. The genes are TRBV3-1 (or the pseudogene TRBV3-2) and TRBJ2-7; 9 bases align to TRBD2. CDR3 size: 16 residues. In germline, CDR1 is LGHDT, CDR2 YNNKEL (reference sequence). Losses at the gene ends were 4 bases for V and 4 bases for J; bases not matched to a gene: 11. CDR3 sequence reads: CASSRGVAGAPYEQYF. In nucleotides, the CDR3 is TGTGCCAGCAGCCGCGGGGTAGCGGGAGCGCCATACGAGCAGTACTTC.

V usage is TRBV7-9 and J usage is TRBJ1-6; D might be TRBD1 (5 bases). From germline, CDR1 is SEHNR and CDR2 FQNEAQ (reference sequence). Deletions cut 2 bases from V and 5 bases from J, with 13 bases between. The CDR3 covers 16 residues. DNA for the CDR3: TGTGCCAGCAGCTTATGGGGAGGGGCAAATAATTCACCCCTCCACTTT. As protein: CASSLWGGANNSPLHF. Complete variable domain (other parts from reference TRBV7-9 and TRBJ1-6): DTGVSQNPRHKITKRGQNVTFRCDPISEHNRLYWYRQTLGQGPEFLTYFQNEAQLEKSRLLSDRFSAERPKGSFSTLEIQRTEQGDSAMYLCASSLWGGANNSPLHFGNGTRLTVT.